The rows below give T cell receptor beta chains drawn from one sample of a study of blood T cell repertoires in COVID-19. Libraries were prepared by immunoSEQ multiplex PCR; TCRdb keeps only in-frame clonotypes and omits some of them. The table lists around 300,000 clones, about 89% of them singletons. The sequenced sample consisted of PBMCs or T cells enriched from blood (not recorded which). The origin of the receptors is a woman between 35 and 50 years old who had recovered from COVID-19. CDR3s include the opening cysteine and the closing phenylalanine or tryptophan. The order of the fields is clone size, V gene, J gene, CDR3 protein. Rows may omit the clone size; those that give it use once, few, many or a size class.

clone_size: .
v_call: TRBV15
j_call: TRBJ1-1
cdr3_aa: CATSRKTGGTEAFF

clone_size: .
v_call: TRBV19
j_call: TRBJ2-3
cdr3_aa: CASSNRDRVRDTQYF

clone_size: .
v_call: TRBV5-1
j_call: TRBJ2-7
cdr3_aa: CASSTPSYEQYF

clone_size: once
v_call: TRBV28
j_call: TRBJ1-1
cdr3_aa: CASRFYAGEAFF

clone_size: once
v_call: TRBV27
j_call: TRBJ2-1
cdr3_aa: CASSLPGLFSYNEQFF

clone_size: .
v_call: TRBV30
j_call: TRBJ1-1
cdr3_aa: CAWSGQGVGTEAFF

clone_size: .
v_call: TRBV4-1
j_call: TRBJ2-1
cdr3_aa: CASSRTSGNNEQFF

clone_size: .
v_call: TRBV7-2
j_call: TRBJ1-2
cdr3_aa: CASSDRLTLYGYTF

clone_size: .
v_call: TRBV21-1
j_call: TRBJ1-1
cdr3_aa: CASSKRRDRNTEAFF

clone_size: .
v_call: TRBV6-2/TRBV6-3
j_call: TRBJ1-1
cdr3_aa: CASSEIGMNTEAFF

clone_size: .
v_call: TRBV19
j_call: TRBJ1-2
cdr3_aa: CASTNRNYGYTF

clone_size: once
v_call: TRBV1
j_call: TRBJ2-2
cdr3_aa: CTSSQESGDGNTGELFF

clone_size: .
v_call: TRBV24-1
j_call: TRBJ2-7
cdr3_aa: CATGGLGQGSYEQYF

clone_size: .
v_call: TRBV4-1
j_call: TRBJ2-7
cdr3_aa: CASSQVPGTGGSYEQYF

clone_size: .
v_call: TRBV2
j_call: TRBJ1-3
cdr3_aa: CASSLGARAGNTIYF

clone_size: .
v_call: TRBV9
j_call: TRBJ1-1
cdr3_aa: CASSVTGENTEAFF

clone_size: .
v_call: TRBV5-1
j_call: TRBJ1-6
cdr3_aa: CASSLAVQSPLHF

clone_size: .
v_call: TRBV19
j_call: TRBJ1-2
cdr3_aa: CASRPQGLGDYGYTF

clone_size: .
v_call: TRBV6-5
j_call: TRBJ1-2
cdr3_aa: CASSYTGGDGYTF

clone_size: .
v_call: TRBV2
j_call: TRBJ2-3
cdr3_aa: CASRPGLANTDTQYF

clone_size: .
v_call: TRBV7-2
j_call: TRBJ1-6
cdr3_aa: CASSLGRQGFYSPLHF

clone_size: .
v_call: TRBV3-1/TRBV3-2
j_call: TRBJ2-7
cdr3_aa: CASSQTTSGGAWQYF

clone_size: .
v_call: TRBV2
j_call: TRBJ2-7
cdr3_aa: CASSEVYRSYEQYF

clone_size: .
v_call: TRBV25-1
j_call: TRBJ1-5
cdr3_aa: CASSPGDRVSNEPQHF

clone_size: few
v_call: TRBV18
j_call: TRBJ2-5
cdr3_aa: CASSSGQEETQYF

clone_size: .
v_call: TRBV5-8
j_call: TRBJ1-5
cdr3_aa: CASSLGTARRPQHF

clone_size: .
v_call: TRBV5-1
j_call: TRBJ2-3
cdr3_aa: CASSPREGTDTQYF

clone_size: .
v_call: TRBV18
j_call: TRBJ1-6
cdr3_aa: CASSPTGGASDSPLHF

clone_size: .
v_call: TRBV2
j_call: TRBJ2-3
cdr3_aa: CASRTTSGSFTDTQYF

clone_size: .
v_call: TRBV5-1
j_call: TRBJ1-1
cdr3_aa: CASSLLTGNTEAFF

clone_size: .
v_call: TRBV6-5
j_call: TRBJ1-6
cdr3_aa: CASSWKGAPLHF

clone_size: .
v_call: TRBV18
j_call: TRBJ1-5
cdr3_aa: CASSSRTGTNQPQHF

clone_size: .
v_call: TRBV5-1
j_call: TRBJ2-1
cdr3_aa: CASSHGKGLAGSEQFF

clone_size: .
v_call: TRBV5-1
j_call: TRBJ1-6
cdr3_aa: CASSLDRDSPLHF

clone_size: once
v_call: TRBV5-4
j_call: TRBJ1-1
cdr3_aa: CASSFGGSPEAFF

clone_size: .
v_call: TRBV9
j_call: TRBJ2-7
cdr3_aa: CASSVGDPGRGEQYF

clone_size: .
v_call: TRBV29-1
j_call: TRBJ2-3
cdr3_aa: CSVKAGADTQYF

clone_size: .
v_call: TRBV2
j_call: TRBJ1-3
cdr3_aa: CASRARQSGNTIYF

clone_size: .
v_call: TRBV2
j_call: TRBJ1-1
cdr3_aa: CASYPYRDTEAFF

clone_size: .
v_call: TRBV2
j_call: TRBJ2-1
cdr3_aa: CASSLTSGGNNEQFF

clone_size: .
v_call: TRBV2
j_call: TRBJ2-1
cdr3_aa: CASSGLYNEQFF

clone_size: once
v_call: TRBV20-1
j_call: TRBJ1-1
cdr3_aa: CSARGNTEAFF

clone_size: .
v_call: TRBV7-9
j_call: TRBJ1-6
cdr3_aa: CASSSGTGTIISPLHF

clone_size: .
v_call: TRBV10-3
j_call: TRBJ2-6
cdr3_aa: CAISVAQGRSSGANVLTF

clone_size: .
v_call: TRBV11-1
j_call: TRBJ1-1
cdr3_aa: CASSTGQGRAEAFF

clone_size: .
v_call: TRBV7-2
j_call: TRBJ2-7
cdr3_aa: CASSPGYEQYF

clone_size: .
v_call: TRBV27
j_call: TRBJ2-5
cdr3_aa: CASSLSRSAQETQYF

clone_size: .
v_call: TRBV5-1
j_call: TRBJ1-2
cdr3_aa: CASSLEWSGGYTF